This TCR beta chain stems from a study of shared clonotypes between healthy human individuals. The assay ran at deep level. How the authors handled the data: As immunoSEQ supplied junction-only sequences (without quality scores), filtering differed. Sequencing was performed with immunoSEQ multiplex PCR; in TCRdb, only in-frame clones are kept and a portion is missing. Clone size and the V and J calls come from that table; the DNA yielded D and trimming. The table lists around 2.1 million clones, about 94% of them singletons. To note about this clone: Its specificity is not known.

This CDR3 region has 13 residues. Trimming shortened V by 1 base and J by 6 bases, and 6 bases separated the two germline ends. The V gene's germline CDR1 is MGHRA and CDR2 YSYEKL. Study outcomes and limitations: Four donors shared around 5.1% of their naive CD4 clonotypes. Lower generation probabilities were found for non-shared clonotypes than for those shared by all four donors.

The origin of this receptor is a man aged 18 to 35 in good health. Specimen: naive CD4+ T cells sorted from blood. Subset meaning: CD45RA+ positively selected. The V and J genes are TRBV4-1 and TRBJ2-2; D is undetermined. CDR3 residues: CASSQGQPGELFF. Here the CDR3 DNA reads TGCGCCAGCAGCCAAGGTCAACCCGGGGAGCTGTTTTTT.